This record covers a single T cell receptor (beta chain). This clonotype was counted only a few times. Its binding antigen is unknown. The germline gene is not matched at one end of the junction; a read error may be the cause. Receptor amplification or capture employed RT-PCR. Sequencing used a NextSeq 550. TCRdb reanalyzed the raw reads on its own, using fastp at Q25 for trimming and MiXCR for clone calling, and kept in-frame beta chains. Identical CDR3 protein sequences are pooled into one entry, listed with their most common genes and DNA. The table for this sample lists 400,000 to 450,000 distinct CDR3 sequences; approximately 16% of them were counted only once. 7.2% of the sample is in the top ten clones. The CDR3 goes from the cysteine to the phenylalanine over 13 residues. Just CDR3 DNA is preserved here, 39 bases in frame from base 1. The germline V gene specifies SGHTA as CDR1 and FQGNSA as CDR2.

The data derive from a study of patients and donors after allogeneic stem cell transplantation (TCRdb year 2020). The origin of this receptor is a human donor who was either an allogeneic HSCT recipient or a stem cell or donor lymphocyte infusion donor (not recorded which). It is not recorded whose cells these are; they may come from a transplant donor. Sequencing was performed on blood, either unsorted or a sorted T cell fraction (not recorded which). The receptor chain draws on TRBV7-2 and TRBJ2-1; 9 bases in the middle match TRBD2. The CDR3 region reads CASSLGTSATGVF. At the DNA level, the sequence is TGTGCCAGCAGCTTAGGGACTAGCGCGACGGGGGTCTTC.